A selection of T cell receptor beta chains follows, all from one sample in a study of CD8+ T cells in alopecia areata. Produced via immunoSEQ multiplex PCR; TCRdb's table is partial and in-frame only. The data show about 150,000 clones, roughly three fifths seen once. The material was CD4+ T cells sorted from blood, obtained at week 0. Every receptor here comes from a human donor with alopecia areata. Each CDR3 is given with its conserved first and last residue. D genes are given only for firm matches. The size of a clone is reported for some rows only, either as once, few or many, or as a class for expanded clones.

>NA|TRBJ1-6|TRBV30|TRBD1
CAWSRDSGSPLHF
TGTGCCTGGAGCCGGGACAGCGGGTCACCCCTCCACTTT
>few|TRBJ2-3|TRBV5-1|TRBD2
CASSLGTSGSTDTQYF
TGCGCCAGCAGCCTTGGGACTAGCGGGAGCACAGATACGCAGTATTTT
>NA|TRBJ1-4|TRBV11-2|NA
CASSLSQGTNEKLFF
TGTGCCAGCAGCTTATCACAGGGAACTAATGAAAAACTGTTTTTT
>NA|TRBJ2-5|TRBV5-1|NA
CASSWQGFQETQYF
TGCGCCAGCAGCTGGCAGGGATTTCAAGAGACCCAGTACTTC
>NA|TRBJ1-2|TRBV2|NA
CASSGRVQRTF
TGTGCCAGCAGTGGTCGGGTACAGCGAACCTTC
>NA|TRBJ2-5|TRBV5-6|NA
CASSLAGMETQYF
TGTGCCAGCAGCTTGGCCGGTATGGAGACCCAGTACTTC
>NA|TRBJ2-1|TRBV4-3|NA
CASSQDRRATYNEQFF
TGCGCCAGCAGCCAGGATAGGCGGGCTACCTACAATGAGCAGTTCTTC
>NA|TRBJ2-7|TRBV6-1|NA
CASSEDYEQYF
TGTGCCAGCAGTGAAGACTACGAGCAGTACTTC
>NA|TRBJ2-2|TRBV5-8|TRBD1
CASSLWTGNTGELFF
TGTGCCAGCAGCTTATGGACAGGGAACACCGGGGAGCTGTTTTTT
>NA|TRBJ2-3|TRBV9|NA
CASSVGYTDTQYF
TGTGCCAGCAGCGTAGGGTACACAGATACGCAGTATTTT
>once|TRBJ1-5|TRBV30|NA
CAWSVRGDQPQHF
TGTGCCTGGAGTGTAAGGGGTGATCAGCCCCAGCATTTT
>NA|TRBJ2-1|TRBV5-1|NA
CASSLQGLIYNEQFF
TGCGCCAGCAGCTTGCAGGGGCTCATCTACAATGAGCAGTTCTTC
>NA|TRBJ2-6|TRBV29-1|TRBD1
CSVTGSGANVLTF
TGCAGCGTGACAGGGTCTGGGGCCAACGTCCTGACTTTC
>many|TRBJ2-7|TRBV14|TRBD2
CASSLPGGARYEQYF
TGTGCCAGCAGCCTCCCGGGGGGGGCGAGGTACGAGCAGTACTTC
>NA|TRBJ2-5|TRBV29-1|NA
CSQGLGETQYF
TGCAGCCAAGGCCTGGGGGAGACCCAGTACTTC
>NA|TRBJ2-7|TRBV27|NA
CASSSPAGALYEQYF
TGTGCCAGCAGTTCTCCGGCAGGGGCACTCTACGAGCAGTACTTC
>once|TRBJ2-3|TRBV7-9|TRBD2
CASSLNSGGFADTQYF
TGTGCCAGCAGCTTGAATAGCGGGGGGTTCGCAGATACGCAGTATTTT
>few|TRBJ2-4|TRBV18|NA
CASSPPGGNIQYF
TGTGCCAGCTCACCCCCGGGGGGCAACATTCAGTACTTC
>NA|TRBJ1-1|TRBV7-9|TRBD1
CASSRDRGTEAFF
TGTGCCAGCAGCCGGGACAGGGGAACTGAAGCTTTCTTT
>once|TRBJ1-2|TRBV29-1|NA
CSAAGGVDGYTF
TGCAGCGCTGCGGGGGGGGTGGATGGCTACACCTTC
>NA|TRBJ2-5|TRBV7-8|NA
CASSLTRPDAETQYF
TGTGCCAGCAGCTTAACACGTCCCGACGCCGAGACCCAGTACTTC
>few|TRBJ1-2|TRBV5-6|NA
CASSLDRNNYGYTF
TGTGCCAGCAGCTTGGATCGCAACAACTATGGCTACACCTTC
>NA|TRBJ2-2|TRBV5-1|NA
CASSSGSSNTGELFF
TGCGCCAGCAGCTCCGGGTCCTCGAACACCGGGGAGCTGTTTTTT
>once|TRBJ2-1|TRBV6-5|TRBD1
CASRSGQGAYNEQFF
TGTGCCAGCAGATCCGGACAGGGGGCTTACAATGAGCAGTTCTTC
>NA|TRBJ2-3|TRBV9|NA
CASAGPAGTDTQYF
TGTGCCAGCGCCGGGCCGGCTGGCACAGATACGCAGTATTTT
>NA|TRBJ1-1|TRBV29-1|NA
CSVCKQGGNSEAFF
TGCAGCGTCTGCAAACAGGGAGGAAACTCTGAAGCTTTCTTT
>few|TRBJ1-5|TRBV7-8|NA
CASSLKPYQPQHF
TGTGCCAGCAGCTTAAAGCCGTATCAGCCCCAGCATTTT
>once|TRBJ1-6|TRBV2|NA
CASSAGVGSPLHF
TGTGCCAGCAGTGCTGGCGTTGGATCACCCCTCCACTTT
>NA|TRBJ1-2|TRBV18|NA
CASSPRREGGYTF
TGTGCCAGCTCACCACGGAGGGAAGGTGGCTACACCTTC
>NA|TRBJ1-1|TRBV7-9|NA
CASSLEGYATEAFF
TGTGCCAGCAGCTTAGAGGGGTACGCCACTGAAGCTTTCTTT
>NA|TRBJ1-5|TRBV27|TRBD1
CASSSTGGGGQPQHF
TGTGCCAGCAGTTCAACAGGGGGTGGGGGTCAGCCCCAGCATTTT
>NA|TRBJ1-2|TRBV30|NA
CALKDSPFWGYTF
TGTGCCTTGAAGGACAGTCCCTTCTGGGGCTACACCTTC
>few|TRBJ2-1|TRBV29-1|NA
CSVPQSEQFF
TGCAGCGTCCCCCAGAGTGAGCAGTTCTTC
>NA|TRBJ1-5|TRBV5-6|NA
CASSDGQLLNQPQHF
TGTGCCAGCAGCGACGGACAGCTCCTTAATCAGCCCCAGCATTTT
>NA|TRBJ2-5|TRBV29-1|NA
CSVSSSETQYF
TGCAGCGTAAGTTCCTCGGAGACCCAGTACTTC
>NA|TRBJ2-6|TRBV14|NA
CASSSRLRANVLTF
TGTGCCAGCAGCTCCCGCCTGAGGGCCAACGTCCTGACTTTC
>NA|TRBJ2-1|TRBV29-1|TRBD1
CSVDPGQGFDNEQFF
TGCAGCGTCGATCCGGGACAGGGGTTCGACAATGAGCAGTTCTTC
>NA|TRBJ2-7|TRBV30|NA
CAWSGGYYEQYF
TGTGCCTGGAGTGGAGGGTACTACGAGCAGTACTTC
>NA|TRBJ2-5|TRBV4-3|NA
CASSQDRQLIETQYF
TGCGCCAGCAGCCAAGATCGGCAGCTAATAGAGACCCAGTACTTC
>NA|TRBJ2-7|TRBV30|TRBD1
CAWSKGDSPRGEQYF
TGTGCCTGGAGTAAGGGCGACAGTCCCAGGGGGGAGCAGTACTTC
>NA|TRBJ2-1|TRBV15|TRBD2
CATSRRSGEKQFF
TGTGCCACCAGCAGACGCAGCGGGGAGAAGCAGTTCTTC
>NA|TRBJ1-6|TRBV6-5|NA
CASSYVAYSYNSPLHF
TGTGCCAGCAGTTACGTCGCGTACTCCTATAATTCACCCCTCCACTTT
>NA|TRBJ2-2|TRBV29-1|TRBD2
CSVEDLQRGGPLGTGELFF
TGCAGCGTTGAAGATCTGCAGCGGGGGGGCCCTTTGGGGACCGGGGAGCTGTTTTTT